This entry lists 19 T cell receptor beta chains sequenced from one sample in a study of cytomegalovirus exposure and HLA in healthy donors. Primers: 60 Vbeta forward and 13 Jbeta reverse. Some clones are missing from TCRdb's copy, which holds only in-frame ones; the method was immunoSEQ multiplex PCR. The repertoire table contains about 150,000 clones. The sample was PBMCs. These receptor sequences come from a man younger than 45 in good health and CMV-seronegative.

The chain's CDR3 is CASSQVHQGSQPQHF. The DNA of the CDR3 is TGCGCCAGCAGCCAAGTTCACCAGGGGAGTCAGCCCCAGCATTTT. The J gene is TRBJ1-5, the V gene TRBV4-3; perhaps TRBD1 as D (6 bases). The CDR3 covers 15 residues. Trimming pared 1 base from V and 6 bases from J, leaving 13 bases between. From germline, CDR1 is LGHNA and CDR2 YSLEER.

The chain combines TRBV19 with TRBJ1-3; D not resolved. Trimming cost V 4 bases and J 4 bases, with 11 bases left between them. CDR1 LNHDA and CDR2 SQIVND come from the germline V gene (reference sequence). There are 14 residues in the CDR3. The CDR3 region is CASSTSLGGNTIYF. The CDR3 DNA follows: TGTGCCAGTAGTACTAGCCTGGGGGGAAACACCATATATTTT.

Notes on this clone: This CDR3 is also generated by other DNA sequences in the sample. This chain joins TRBV6-5 and TRBJ2-7; TRBD1 matches 7 bases. With 2 bases clipped from V and 3 bases from J, the junction kept 7 bases outside the gene matches. The CDR3 spans 15 residues. CDR1 is MNHEY, CDR2 SVGAGI, per germline. The CDR3 coding sequence is TGTGCCAGCAGTTACCGTCGGACAGGACGCTACGAGCAGTACTTC. Encoded protein: CASSYRRTGRYEQYF.

The genes are TRBV7-2 and TRBJ2-2, with TRBD2 matching 8 bases. CDR1 is SGHTA and CDR2 is FQGNSA in the germline V gene. V lost 3 bases and J lost 2; bases outside the gene matches: 8. CDR3 length equals 17 residues. CDR3 bases: TGTGCCAGCAGCTTCCCCCTTAGCGGGGTCAACACCGGGGAGCTGTTTTTT. It codes for CASSFPLSGVNTGELFF.

This chain connects TRBV7-8 to TRBJ2-7; D is uncertain. CDR1 is SGHVS and CDR2 is FQNEAQ in the germline V gene. The CDR3 totals 11 residues. V was cut by 4 bases and J by 2 bases, with 3 bases left in between. CDR3 in DNA: TGTGCCAGCAGCTCCACCTACGAGCAGTACTTC. As protein: CASSSTYEQYF.

The genes are TRBV6-5 and TRBJ2-2, with D maybe TRBD2 (5 bases). Germline values: CDR1 MNHEY, CDR2 SVGAGI. V was cut by 5 bases and J by 3 bases, with 10 bases left in between. The CDR3 is 14 residues long. CDR3 in amino acids: CASSESADTGELFF. DNA of the CDR3: TGTGCCAGCAGTGAATCAGCGGACACCGGGGAGCTGTTTTTT.

This sequence joins TRBV30 and TRBJ2-3, with TRBD1 identical over 8 bases. The trim removed 3 bases at V and 1 base at J, leaving 6 bases unmatched. Germline V lookup: CDR1 GTSNPN, CDR2 SVGIG (reference sequence). CDR3 size: 15 residues. The CDR3 DNA is TGTGCCTGGAGCCTAGACAGGGGAGGCACAGATACGCAGTATTTT. As protein: CAWSLDRGGTDTQYF.

The V gene is TRBV6-5, the J gene TRBJ2-7; 7 bases are shared with TRBD1. This CDR3 contains 15 residues. Germline CDR1 MNHEY, CDR2 SVGAGI. V lost 2 bases to trimming and J lost 2 bases; unmatched junction nucleotides: 6. Here the CDR3 reads CASSYRDRATYEQYF. The CDR3 DNA sequence: TGTGCCAGCAGTTACCGGGACAGAGCAACCTACGAGCAGTACTTC.

The CDR3 loop is CASSLGPRAQYF. In DNA, the CDR3 is TGTGCCAGCAGCTTAGGGCCCAGGGCGCAGTATTTT. The rearrangement links TRBV7-2 to TRBJ2-3, with a possible D match to TRBD1 (5 bases). Germline-derived CDR1 and CDR2 are SGHTA and FQGNSA. The V and J ends lost 1 base and 10 bases respectively, with 9 bases between them. The CDR3 sequence is 12 residues long.

With regard to this clone: A read error may account for a junction end that differs from germline. The CDR3 loop reads CASSLDSPAGVYSEQFF. The CDR3 DNA reads as TGCGCCAGCAGCTTGGATTCCCCGGCGGGAGTATACAGTGAGCAGTTCTTC. This sequence joins TRBV5-1 and TRBJ2-1, with TRBD2 matching 7 bases. CDR1 is SGHRS, CDR2 YFSETQ, per germline. This CDR3 is 17 amino acids long.

The gene calls are TRBV27 and TRBJ2-1; 12 bases agree with TRBD2. The CDR3 length is 15 residues. Unmatched junction bases numbered 0, after V lost 0 bases and J lost 6 bases. Germline CDR1 MNHEY, CDR2 SMNVEV (reference sequence). The DNA of the CDR3 is TGTGCCAGCAGTTTATCACTAGCGGGGGGCAATGAGCAGTTCTTC. Its protein is CASSLSLAGGNEQFF.

The chain combines TRBV28 with TRBJ2-5, with 7 bases fitting TRBD1. Germline lookup yields CDR1 MDHEN and CDR2 SYDVKM. V shed 1 base, J shed 11 bases, and the junction held 13 bases outside the gene matches. This CDR3 is built from 15 residues. The CDR3 region is CASSLLRQGPIRQYF. DNA for the CDR3: TGTGCCAGCAGTTTATTGAGACAGGGTCCCATCAGGCAGTACTTC.

This chain uses TRBV6-1 with TRBJ2-7; D is possibly TRBD2 (5 bases). The CDR3 sequence is 16 residues long. The germline V and J ends were trimmed by 1 base and 0 bases, with 13 bases remaining between them. Germline assignment: CDR1 MNHNS and CDR2 SASEGT. CDR3 nucleotide sequence: TGTGCCAGCAGTGAAGTTAAGGACTTCCCCTCCTACGAGCAGTACTTC. It specifies CASSEVKDFPSYEQYF.

This chain joins TRBV28 and TRBJ1-5, with D possibly matching TRBD1 (5 bases). The germline V gene has CDR1 MDHEN and CDR2 SYDVKM. Trimming took 2 bases from V and 5 from J, leaving 16 bases between them. The CDR3 has 16 amino acids. The CDR3 region has the DNA TGTGCCAGCAGTTTAAAGAGACAGCCACCAGATCAGCCCCAGCATTTT. This sequence encodes CASSLKRQPPDQPQHF.

A remark on this clone: At one boundary the junction diverges from the germline segment, which might be a read error. This rearrangement joins TRBV25-1 to TRBJ1-1, with D tentatively TRBD1 (5 bases). Germline assignment: CDR1 MGHDK and CDR2 SYGVNS. This CDR3 has 15 residues. The CDR3 here is CASSESGGTNIEAFF. DNA of the CDR3: TGTGCCAGCAGTGAATCGGGGGGGACGAACATTGAAGCTTTCTTT.

The rearrangement joins TRBV19 to TRBJ2-7; 7 bases line up with TRBD2. The CDR3 loop spans 15 amino acids. Germline CDR1 LNHDA, CDR2 SQIVND (reference sequence). Trimming cost V 2 bases and J 3 bases; bases outside gene matches: 7. CDR3 sequence reads: CASSISSGSNYEQYF. CDR3 nucleotides: TGTGCCAGTAGTATATCTAGCGGCAGTAACTACGAGCAGTACTTC.

The gene calls are TRBV10-3 and TRBJ2-3, with no clear D. CDR1 is ENHRY and CDR2 is SYGVKD in the germline V gene. The CDR3 has 14 residues. V lost 3 bases and J 6 bases, leaving 13 bases between the germline ends. The CDR3 sequence: CAISESPYGDTQYF. The CDR3 DNA is TGTGCCATCAGTGAATCACCCTACGGGGATACGCAGTATTTT.

The rearrangement links TRBV19 to TRBJ1-1; TRBD1 matches at 12 bases. CDR3 length: 15 amino acids. J gave up 7 bases and V 7 bases, and 10 bases lay outside the gene matches. Germline CDR1 LNHDA, CDR2 SQIVND (reference sequence). CDR3 protein: CASTLMGTGGDEAFF. Written as DNA, the CDR3 is TGTGCCAGTACCCTGATGGGGACAGGGGGCGATGAAGCTTTCTTT.

The chain employs TRBV6-4 and TRBJ1-2, with 10 bases lining up with TRBD1. V dropped 5 bases and J dropped 8; count of bases not matched to a gene: 17. The CDR3 consists of 17 residues. Germline lookup yields CDR1 MRHNA and CDR2 SNTAGT. CDR3 nucleotides: TGTGCCAGCAGTTCGCAAGGGACAGGGGAAAGAGTAGAGGGCTACACCTTC. Translated: CASSSQGTGERVEGYTF.